The rows below give T cell receptor beta chains drawn from one sample of a study of blood T cell repertoires in COVID-19. Assay: immunoSEQ multiplex PCR; the TCRdb copy retains only in-frame clones and omits some. The table records about 250,000 clones, around 82% of them present only once. The specimen was peripheral blood. These receptors were taken from a woman between 65 and 79 years old with acute or convalescent COVID-19. Both conserved end residues are part of each CDR3. D genes are given only for firm matches. Only part of the rows carry a size: once, few, many, or a class if the clone is expanded.

cdr3_aa	cdr3_nt	clone_size	d_call	v_call	j_call
CASSPPSTDTQYF	TGTGCCAGCTCACCACCGTCTACAGATACGCAGTATTTT	-	-	TRBV18	TRBJ2-3
CASRPGGPSSYEQYF	TGTGCCAGCAGACCCGGGGGACCCAGCTCCTACGAGCAGTACTTC	-	-	TRBV6-6	TRBJ2-7
CATSRDIDRLTYEQYF	TGTGCCACCAGCAGAGATATTGACAGGCTTACCTACGAGCAGTACTTC	once	-	TRBV15	TRBJ2-7
CASDRGSYNEQFF	TGTGCCAGCGACAGGGGGTCTTACAATGAGCAGTTCTTC	-	TRBD1	TRBV6-5	TRBJ2-1
CASSGALQGMNTEAFF	TGTGCCAGTAGCGGGGCCCTACAGGGCATGAACACTGAAGCTTTCTTT	-	-	TRBV19	TRBJ1-1
CASSLAEASGYTF	TGCGCCAGCAGCTTGGCCGAAGCGTCCGGCTACACCTTC	-	-	TRBV5-1	TRBJ1-2
CASSSVNYGYTF	TGTGCCAGCAGCTCTGTTAACTATGGCTACACCTTC	-	-	TRBV12-3/TRBV12-4	TRBJ1-2
CASRTGQGNEKLFF	TGTGCCAGTAGAACGGGACAGGGAAATGAAAAACTGTTTTTT	-	TRBD1	TRBV19	TRBJ1-4
CASSPGGTSGANVLTF	TGTGCCAGCAGCCCCGGCGGGACCTCTGGGGCCAACGTCCTGACTTTC	-	-	TRBV7-2	TRBJ2-6
CASSGGHPFRERETQYF	TGTGCCAGCAGCGGGGGCCACCCCTTTCGGGAGAGGGAGACCCAGTACTTC	-	-	TRBV9	TRBJ2-5
CASSRFPGQRNTEAFF	TGTGCCAGTAGTAGATTTCCGGGACAGCGGAACACTGAAGCTTTCTTT	-	TRBD1	TRBV19	TRBJ1-1
CASSPGTGAYNSPLHF	TGTGCCAGCTCACCCGGGACAGGAGCCTATAATTCACCCCTCCACTTT	-	TRBD1	TRBV18	TRBJ1-6
CASSYSGENEAFF	TGTGCCAGCAGTTACTCCGGGGAAAATGAAGCTTTCTTT	-	-	TRBV6-5	TRBJ1-1
CSASDGINGELFF	TGCAGTGCTAGTGACGGGATCAACGGGGAGCTGTTTTTT	-	-	TRBV20-1	TRBJ2-2
CASSPQWQGGNTIYF	TGCGCCAGCAGCCCCCAATGGCAGGGTGGAAACACCATATATTTT	few	-	TRBV4-3	TRBJ1-3
CASSEPPSTQYF	TGTGCCAGCAGTGAACCCCCTAGTACGCAGTATTTT	-	-	TRBV25-1	TRBJ2-3
CASHRGNSPLHF	TGTGCCAGCCACCGCGGTAATTCACCCCTCCACTTT	-	-	TRBV6-5	TRBJ1-6
CSVALGTSGYEQYF	TGCAGCGTTGCGCTGGGGACTAGCGGGTACGAGCAGTACTTC	many	TRBD2	TRBV29-1	TRBJ2-7
CASSPDLAGDYNEQFF	TGCGCCAGCAGTCCAGATCTAGCGGGGGACTACAATGAGCAGTTCTTC	-	TRBD2	TRBV10-1	TRBJ2-1
CASYTSGGAINEQFF	TGTGCCAGCTACACTAGCGGGGGGGCGATCAATGAGCAGTTCTTC	-	TRBD2	TRBV18	TRBJ2-1
CASSFAARGTEAFF	TGTGCCAGCAGCTTCGCAGCGCGTGGGACTGAAGCTTTCTTT	once	-	TRBV5-5	TRBJ1-1
CASRPTLLNQPQHF	TGTGCCAGCAGGCCGACACTCCTGAATCAGCCCCAGCATTTT	-	-	TRBV6-5	TRBJ1-5
CTSSQAPQDREPSSYNSPLHF	TGCACCAGCAGCCAAGCCCCTCAGGACAGGGAGCCGAGCTCCTATAATTCACCCCTCCACTTT	few	-	TRBV1	TRBJ1-6
CASSQGLRNYGYTF	TGTGCCAGCAGCCAAGGCCTCAGGAACTATGGCTACACCTTC	-	-	TRBV14	TRBJ1-2
CASSQMRGPGGYTF	TGTGCCAGCAGCCAAATGAGGGGGCCTGGAGGCTACACCTTC	-	TRBD1	TRBV7-2	TRBJ1-2
CASKGEGMNTEAFF	TGCGCCAGCAAGGGGGAAGGGATGAACACTGAAGCTTTCTTT	-	-	TRBV5-1	TRBJ1-1
CASSYSSRGRTLNTEAFF	TGTGCCAGCAGTTACTCGAGCAGGGGGCGTACGCTGAACACTGAAGCTTTCTTT	-	TRBD1	TRBV6-2/TRBV6-3	TRBJ1-1
CASSVQSVRGAFF	TGTGCCAGCAGCGTCCAGTCTGTCAGGGGAGCTTTCTTT	-	-	TRBV7-2	TRBJ1-1
CASSLTDTGNTIYF	TGTGCCAGCAGCTTGACAGATACTGGAAACACCATATATTTT	-	-	TRBV5-6	TRBJ1-3
CASTEGLNNEQFF	TGTGCCAGCACCGAGGGACTAAACAATGAGCAGTTCTTC	-	TRBD2	TRBV27	TRBJ2-1
CASSVEQGPWGSPLHF	TGTGCCAGCAGCGTCGAACAGGGGCCTTGGGGTTCACCCCTCCACTTT	-	TRBD1	TRBV9	TRBJ1-6
CASSSQGAIKETQYF	TGTGCCAGCAGCTCTCAGGGGGCGATAAAGGAGACCCAGTACTTC	many	TRBD1	TRBV7-9	TRBJ2-5
CASSPLDRTGNTIYF	TGTGCCAGCTCCCCCCTCGACAGGACTGGAAACACCATATATTTT	-	-	TRBV18	TRBJ1-3
CAISDTGNSNQPQHF	TGTGCCATCAGTGATACAGGAAATAGCAATCAGCCCCAGCATTTT	-	-	TRBV10-3	TRBJ1-5
CAISEGISGASYNEQFF	TGTGCCATCAGTGAAGGGATCAGCGGGGCCTCCTACAATGAGCAGTTCTTC	-	TRBD2	TRBV10-3	TRBJ2-1
CASGFRTGDHEQYF	TGTGCTAGTGGTTTTCGGACAGGGGATCACGAGCAGTACTTC	-	TRBD1	TRBV12-5	TRBJ2-7
CASSLLGGGRSNSPLHF	TGTGCCAGCAGCCTCTTAGGTGGGGGCCGTAGTAATTCACCCCTCCACTTT	-	-	TRBV14	TRBJ1-6
CASSLVLPYGYTF	TGTGCCAGCAGCTTAGTACTGCCCTATGGCTACACCTTC	-	-	TRBV7-2	TRBJ1-2
CASSQALGLSLAGANVLTF	TGCGCCAGCAGCCAAGCCCTCGGGTTAAGTCTCGCTGGGGCCAACGTCCTGACTTTC	-	-	TRBV4-3	TRBJ2-6
CAISAVASQETQYF	TGTGCCATCAGTGCAGTAGCAAGCCAAGAGACCCAGTACTTC	few	-	TRBV10-3	TRBJ2-5
CASSSEGNHYGYTF	TGCGCCAGCAGTTCGGAGGGAAACCACTATGGCTACACCTTC	-	-	TRBV5-1	TRBJ1-2
CASSLSRQGYNEQFF	TGTGCCAGCAGCCTAAGTCGTCAGGGGTACAATGAGCAGTTCTTC	-	-	TRBV7-6	TRBJ2-1
CASSDGQGPYNEQFF	TGTGCCAGCAGTGATGGACAGGGCCCCTACAATGAGCAGTTCTTC	-	TRBD1	TRBV2	TRBJ2-1
CASSAGTNHEAFF	TGTGCCAGCAGTGCCGGGACAAACCATGAAGCTTTCTTT	-	-	TRBV25-1	TRBJ1-1
CASSQAVMDYGYTF	TGTGCCAGCAGCCAAGCGGTGATGGACTATGGCTACACCTTC	-	-	TRBV3-1/TRBV3-2	TRBJ1-2
CASNPRTVNSPLHF	TGTGCCAGTAACCCCCGGACAGTGAATTCACCCCTCCACTTT	-	-	TRBV19	TRBJ1-6
CSARTGGREKLFF	TGCAGCGCCCGGACAGGGGGGCGTGAAAAACTGTTTTTT	-	TRBD1	TRBV29-1	TRBJ1-4
CASSYQNRAEETQYF	TGTGCCAGCAGCTATCAAAACAGGGCCGAAGAGACCCAGTACTTC	once	-	TRBV11-2	TRBJ2-5
CASSLGQWSEKLFF	TGTGCCAGCAGCTTGGGACAGTGGAGTGAAAAACTGTTTTTT	few	TRBD1	TRBV7-2	TRBJ1-4
CASSALYTEAFF	TGTGCCAGCAGCGCCCTATATACTGAAGCTTTCTTT	-	-	TRBV9	TRBJ1-1
CASSSTKTGVIGYTF	TGTGCCAGCAGTTCCACCAAGACAGGGGTGATTGGCTACACCTTC	-	TRBD1	TRBV28	TRBJ1-2
CASSQVFPGDCSF	TGTGCCAGCAGCCAAGTTTTCCCAGGGGATTGTAGTTTT	-	-	TRBV3-1/TRBV3-2	TRBJ1-1
CSASGLSGGAKDTQYF	TGCAGTGCTAGTGGGCTAAGCGGGGGGGCCAAAGATACGCAGTATTTT	-	TRBD2	TRBV20-1	TRBJ2-3
CASSYAGFSYEQYF	TGTGCCAGCAGCTATGCGGGGTTCTCCTACGAGCAGTACTTC	-	-	TRBV3-1/TRBV3-2	TRBJ2-7
CASSLTPFQGGYTF	TGTGCCAGCAGCTTGACGCCATTTCAGGGTGGCTACACCTTC	-	-	TRBV5-8	TRBJ1-2
CASSIGTVYYSNQPQHF	TGTGCCAGCAGCATAGGGACAGTATACTATAGCAATCAGCCCCAGCATTTT	-	TRBD1	TRBV5-8	TRBJ1-5
CASSPAGQGGGQPQHF	TGTGCCAGCTCACCAGCAGGACAGGGAGGTGGTCAGCCCCAGCATTTT	-	TRBD1	TRBV18	TRBJ1-5